The 21 T cell receptor beta chains presented below share a single source sample, sequenced in a study of blood T cell repertoires in COVID-19. Assay used: immunoSEQ multiplex PCR; TCRdb lists only in-frame clones, some missing. This sample has 75,000 to 90,000 clones, with around 91% found just once. Source material: peripheral blood. Receptors originate from a human donor in a cohort sampled during active COVID-19.

V usage is TRBV5-8 and J usage is TRBJ1-1; D is perhaps TRBD1 (5 bases). Germline V gives CDR1 SGHTS, CDR2 YDEGEE. CDR3 length: 15 residues. Between the trimmed V and J ends, which lost 0 bases and 5 bases, there was a span of 14 bases. DNA for the CDR3: TGTGCCAGCAGCTTGGTATTAGGGGAAGGTACTGAAGCTTTCTTT. It translates to CASSLVLGEGTEAFF.

The CDR3 spells CASSPTDRGSTDTQYF. CDR3 bases: TGCGCCAGCAGCCCCACAGACAGGGGATCCACAGATACGCAGTATTTT. The rearrangement links TRBV4-1 to TRBJ2-3; 8 nucleotides line up with TRBD1. The CDR3 contains 16 residues. V lost 4 bases, J lost 2 bases, and 8 bases stayed unmatched. The V gene's germline CDR1 is MGHRA and CDR2 YSYEKL.

The DNA of the CDR3 is TGTGCCAGCTCAACTCCTGGGACAGAAGAGACCCAGTACTTC. Translating gives CASSTPGTEETQYF. The chain joins TRBV18 to TRBJ2-5, with 7 bases that match TRBD1. Germline trimming cut 5 bases from V and 3 bases from J; bases unmatched to any gene: 6. This CDR3 has 14 residues. Germline CDR1 KGHSH, CDR2 LQKENI.

The chain carries TRBV2 and TRBJ2-5; TRBD2 aligns across 9 bases. Trimming cost V 4 bases and J 0 bases; bases outside gene matches: 6. The length of the CDR3 is 16 residues. The V gene's germline CDR1 is SNHLY and CDR2 FYNNEI. CDR3 protein: CASSAGLAGYQETQYF. The CDR3 nucleotides read TGTGCCAGCAGTGCGGGGCTAGCGGGGTACCAAGAGACCCAGTACTTC.

The rearrangement joins TRBV4-1 to TRBJ1-5; 7 bases fit TRBD1. The CDR3 covers 18 residues. Trimming cost V 1 base and J 8 bases; bases outside gene matches: 17. Germline V lookup: CDR1 MGHRA, CDR2 YSYEKL. The CDR3 sequence: CASSQGQGPGRGTEPQHF. The CDR3 bases are TGCGCCAGCAGCCAAGGACAGGGTCCGGGACGGGGAACGGAGCCCCAGCATTTT.

This clone was counted once. The chain carries TRBV11-2 and TRBJ2-7; the match to TRBD2 covers 9 bases. Germline lookup yields CDR1 SGHAT and CDR2 FQNNGV. This CDR3 has 16 amino acids. Losses at the gene ends were 5 bases for V and 7 bases for J; bases not matched to a gene: 15. CDR3 coding DNA: TGTGCCAGCAGCCCACTGTCCGGGACTAGCAGCAAGGAGCAGTACTTC. Translation gives CASSPLSGTSSKEQYF.

The chain is built from TRBV20-1 and TRBJ2-3, with 8 bases identical to TRBD2. Germline values: CDR1 DFQATT, CDR2 SNEGSKA (reference sequence). The CDR3 spans 17 residues. Germline trimming cut 3 bases from V and 0 bases from J; bases unmatched to any gene: 11. The CDR3 spells CSASLRSGGSSTDTQYF. CDR3 coding DNA: TGCAGTGCTAGTCTTAGGAGCGGGGGATCTAGCACAGATACGCAGTATTTT.

This clone was detected only once. This chain uses TRBV12-3 or TRBV12-4 with TRBJ1-1, with a weak D call TRBD1 (5 bases). The V gene lost 6 bases and the J gene lost 8 bases, with 10 bases spanning the gap. CDR3 length: 11 residues. CDR3 sequence: CASSLQGEAFF. The CDR3 DNA reads TGTGCCAGCAGCCTCCAGGGAGAAGCTTTCTTT.

The V gene is TRBV6-4, the J gene TRBJ1-5; D is unclear. Germline assignment: CDR1 MRHNA and CDR2 SNTAGT. The CDR3 covers 16 residues. V gave up 6 bases and J gave up 0 bases, with 15 bases separating them. As DNA, the CDR3 is TGTGCCAGCAGAAACACAGTGGATGATAGCAATCAGCCCCAGCATTTT. It encodes CASRNTVDDSNQPQHF.

The chain's CDR3 is CASSYSSTGSYGGYTF. In nucleotides, the CDR3 is TGTGCCAGCAGTTACTCGTCGACGGGATCCTATGGTGGCTACACCTTC. The V call is TRBV6-2 or TRBV6-3, the J call TRBJ1-2; D not certain. The germline V gene encodes CDR1 MNHEY and CDR2 SVGEGT. The CDR3 sequence is 16 residues long. V was trimmed by 0 bases and J by 7 bases, leaving 18 bases between them.

The CDR3: CASSPQGVGNQPQHF. CDR3 DNA sequence: TGTGCCAGCTCACCTCAGGGTGTCGGCAATCAGCCCCAGCATTTT. This chain joins TRBV18 and TRBJ1-5; the D gene is possibly TRBD1 (5 bases). Trimming removed 3 bases at V and 2 bases at J, with 11 bases between. Per germline, CDR1 KGHSH and CDR2 LQKENI. This CDR3 is 15 amino acids long.

This chain joins TRBV10-3 and TRBJ2-3, with 11 bases identical to TRBD1. Germline V gene sequence: CDR1 ENHRY, CDR2 SYGVKD. This CDR3 comprises 15 residues. The V and J ends lost 11 bases and 4 bases, in that order; junction bases with no gene match: 11. The CDR3 region has the DNA TGTGCCTCCGCCCTGGACAGGGGGCTTTCAGATACGCAGTATTTT. Protein product: CASALDRGLSDTQYF.

The chain recombines TRBV3-1 (or the pseudogene TRBV3-2) with TRBJ1-4; 10 nucleotides line up with TRBD1. The CDR3 is 16 amino acids. CDR1 is LGHDT and CDR2 is YNNKEL in the germline V gene (reference sequence). With 2 bases clipped from V and 5 bases from J, the junction kept 5 bases outside the gene matches. The CDR3 DNA reads TGTGCCAGCAGCCAACGGGACAGGGGTTCAAATGAAAAACTGTTTTTT. Its protein is CASSQRDRGSNEKLFF.

This clone was observed a few times. The rearrangement joins TRBV5-4 to TRBJ1-2; 7 positions agree with TRBD1. Looked up from germline, CDR1 is SGHNT and CDR2 is YYREEE (reference sequence). The junction had 6 bases not matched to a gene; V was cut back by 3 bases and J by 4 bases. The CDR3 is made up of 14 amino acids. The CDR3 reads CASSYGQVSYGYTF. In DNA form, the CDR3 reads TGTGCCAGCAGCTACGGACAGGTCAGCTATGGCTACACCTTC.

The rearrangement uses TRBV7-2 and TRBJ2-5, with D maybe TRBD1 (8 bases). The CDR3 consists of 14 residues. Germline CDR1 reads SGHTA; CDR2 reads FQGNSA. V was shortened by 5 bases and J by 2 bases, with 12 bases between the two germline ends. The CDR3 nucleotides are TGTGCCAGCAGCAAACAGGGGGGGCAAGAGACCCAGTACTTC. Amino acid sequence: CASSKQGGQETQYF.

This clone was picked up one time. V usage is TRBV7-2 and J usage is TRBJ1-3, with 7 bases matching TRBD1. This CDR3 contains 15 residues. The V and J ends lost 5 bases and 6 bases, in that order; junction bases with no gene match: 10. Germline values: CDR1 SGHTA, CDR2 FQGNSA. The CDR3 nucleotides read TGTGCCAGCAGCGCCCGACAGGGACTGGTAAACACCATATATTTT. Amino acids: CASSARQGLVNTIYF.

The chain recombines TRBV5-1 with TRBJ1-4, with a weak D call TRBD1 (6 bases). CDR1 is SGHRS, CDR2 YFSETQ, per germline. The CDR3 is 14 amino acids. Trimming shortened V by 0 bases and J by 10 bases, and 13 bases separated the two germline ends. The CDR3 region has the DNA TGCGCCAGCAGCTTGGAACAGGGTGAGGGAAAACTGTTTTTT. This sequence encodes CASSLEQGEGKLFF.

In its sample, this clone was seen once. The V gene is TRBV5-1, the J gene TRBJ1-4, with TRBD1 matching 12 bases. V was clipped by 5 bases and J by 7 bases; unmatched bases: 18. The germline V gene has CDR1 SGHRS and CDR2 YFSETQ. CDR3 length: 19 residues. The CDR3 loop is CASRSGTGTGGEIAEKLFF. CDR3 DNA: TGCGCCAGCAGATCCGGAACCGGGACAGGGGGCGAGATTGCTGAAAAACTGTTTTTT.

This chain links TRBV28 with TRBJ1-2, with a possible D match to TRBD1 (6 bases). V lost 2 bases and J 2 bases, leaving 9 bases between the germline ends. Per the germline V gene, CDR1 is MDHEN and CDR2 is SYDVKM. This CDR3 has 14 amino acids. CDR3 region: CASSLEGGNYGYTF. The DNA of the CDR3 is TGTGCCAGCAGTTTAGAGGGGGGGAACTATGGCTACACCTTC.

The rearrangement uses TRBV6-6 and TRBJ1-1, with TRBD1 matching 7 bases. The CDR3 sequence is 15 residues long. J lost 6 bases, V lost 5 bases, and 12 bases had no gene match. Germline V gene data show CDR1 as MNHNY and CDR2 as SVGAGI (reference sequence). CDR3 in DNA: TGTGCCAGCAGTCAACCAAATCAGGGGGTTCCTGAAGCTTTCTTT. Protein product: CASSQPNQGVPEAFF.

This chain links TRBV3-1 (or the pseudogene TRBV3-2) with TRBJ2-1, with no clear D. Trimming took off 0 bases at V and 9 bases at J, with 12 bases between the two ends. This CDR3 spans 14 amino acids. Germline CDR1 reads LGHDT; CDR2 reads YNNKEL (reference sequence). The CDR3 DNA reads TGTGCCAGCAGCCAAGATACGGTAGCTGGTGAGCAGTTCTTC. Its translation is CASSQDTVAGEQFF.